This T cell receptor beta chain was captured by sequencing in a study of early T cells in non-severe SARS-CoV-2 infection. Study details: Sequenced bulk RNA came from whole blood that was unsorted, and chains were unpaired.

There are 17 residues in the CDR3. V dropped 1 base and J dropped 5 bases, with 20 bases sitting between them. Germline loops: CDR1 SGHVS, CDR2 FQNEAQ. This clonotype was observed at least ten times. The protocol attached unique molecular identifiers to individual cDNA molecules. TCRdb independently ran MiXCR on the 5' RACE reads; one entry per CDR3 protein. The sample records 40,000 or so distinct CDR3 sequences, approximately 10% being singletons. This chain links TRBV7-8 with TRBJ2-5; possible D gene TRBD1, 5 bases. Specimen: whole blood. This sequence was found in an adult who was a healthcare worker with PCR-confirmed SARS-CoV-2 infection or an uninfected control (not recorded which). As DNA, the CDR3 is TGTGCCAGCAGCTTAGAGGCCTCCTCGTGGGCAGGGGAGACCCAGTACTTC. Translated, it gives CASSLEASSWAGETQYF.